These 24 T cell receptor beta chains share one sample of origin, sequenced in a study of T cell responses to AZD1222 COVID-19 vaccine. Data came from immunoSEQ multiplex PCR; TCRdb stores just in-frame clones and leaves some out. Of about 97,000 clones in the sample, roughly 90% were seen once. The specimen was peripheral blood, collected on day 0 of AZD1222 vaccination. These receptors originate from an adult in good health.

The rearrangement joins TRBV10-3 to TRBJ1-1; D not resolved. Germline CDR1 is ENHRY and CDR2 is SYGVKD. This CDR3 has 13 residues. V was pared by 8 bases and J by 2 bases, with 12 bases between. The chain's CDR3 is CAIGGGANTEAFF. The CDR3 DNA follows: TGTGCCATCGGAGGAGGCGCCAACACTGAAGCTTTCTTT.

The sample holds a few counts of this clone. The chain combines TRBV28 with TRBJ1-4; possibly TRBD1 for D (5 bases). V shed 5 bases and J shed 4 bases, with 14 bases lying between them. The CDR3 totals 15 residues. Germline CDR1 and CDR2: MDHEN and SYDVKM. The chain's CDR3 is CASSAARGGNEKLFF. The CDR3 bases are TGTGCCAGCAGTGCCGCTCGGGGCGGTAATGAAAAACTGTTTTTT.

The CDR3 reads CASSLRLAPDTQYF. The CDR3 DNA reads as TGTGCCAGCAGCTTGCGACTAGCTCCAGATACGCAGTATTTT. J is TRBJ2-3 and V is TRBV7-2; 7 bases agree with TRBD2. This CDR3 spans 14 amino acids. The J segment lost 4 bases and the V segment lost 3 bases, leaving 4 bases of the junction unmatched. From germline, CDR1 is SGHTA and CDR2 FQGNSA.

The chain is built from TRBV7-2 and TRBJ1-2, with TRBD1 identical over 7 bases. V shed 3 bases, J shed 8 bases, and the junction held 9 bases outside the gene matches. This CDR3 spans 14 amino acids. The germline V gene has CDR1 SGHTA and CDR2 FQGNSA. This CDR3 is CASSFPQTGQGYTF. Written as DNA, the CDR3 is TGTGCCAGCAGCTTTCCCCAGACAGGGCAGGGCTACACCTTC.

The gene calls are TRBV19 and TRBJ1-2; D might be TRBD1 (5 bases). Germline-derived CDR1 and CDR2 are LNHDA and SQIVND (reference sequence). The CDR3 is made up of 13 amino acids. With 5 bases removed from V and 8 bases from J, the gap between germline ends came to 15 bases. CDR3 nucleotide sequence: TGTGCCAGTAGTGAAAACCGGGGACGGGGCTACACCTTC. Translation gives CASSENRGRGYTF.

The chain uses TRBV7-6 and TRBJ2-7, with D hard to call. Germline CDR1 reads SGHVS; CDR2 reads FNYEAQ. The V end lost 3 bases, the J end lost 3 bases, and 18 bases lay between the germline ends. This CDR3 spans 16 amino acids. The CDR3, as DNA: TGTGCCAGCAGCTTTTGGGGTTTGAACCTTATCTACGAGCAGTACTTC. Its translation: CASSFWGLNLIYEQYF.

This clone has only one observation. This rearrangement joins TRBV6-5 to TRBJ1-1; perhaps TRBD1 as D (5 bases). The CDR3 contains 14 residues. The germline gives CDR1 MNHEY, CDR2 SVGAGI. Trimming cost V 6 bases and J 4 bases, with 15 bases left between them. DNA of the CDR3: TGTGCCAGCAGACCGGGGGAAAGGGTCACTGAAGCTTTCTTT. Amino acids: CASRPGERVTEAFF.

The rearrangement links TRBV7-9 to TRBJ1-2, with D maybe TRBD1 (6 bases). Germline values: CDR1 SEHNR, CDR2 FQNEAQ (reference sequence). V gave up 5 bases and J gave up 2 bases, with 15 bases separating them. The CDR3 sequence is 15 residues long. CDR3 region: CASSELGTLNYGYTF. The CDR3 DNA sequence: TGTGCCAGCAGCGAGCTTGGGACACTCAACTATGGCTACACCTTC.

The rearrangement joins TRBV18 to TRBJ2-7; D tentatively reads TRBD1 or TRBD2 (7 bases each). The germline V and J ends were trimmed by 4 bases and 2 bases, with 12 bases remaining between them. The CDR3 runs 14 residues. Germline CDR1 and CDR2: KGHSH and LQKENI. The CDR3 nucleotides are TGTGCCAGCTCACTAGCAGGGGGGGCCTACGAGCAGTACTTC. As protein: CASSLAGGAYEQYF.

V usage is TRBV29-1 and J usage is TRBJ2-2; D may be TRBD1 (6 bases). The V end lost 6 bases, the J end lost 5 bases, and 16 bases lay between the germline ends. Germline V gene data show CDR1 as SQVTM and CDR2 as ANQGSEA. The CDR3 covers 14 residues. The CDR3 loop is CSVKTGFGTGELFF. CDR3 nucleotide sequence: TGCAGCGTCAAGACAGGCTTTGGGACCGGGGAGCTGTTTTTT.

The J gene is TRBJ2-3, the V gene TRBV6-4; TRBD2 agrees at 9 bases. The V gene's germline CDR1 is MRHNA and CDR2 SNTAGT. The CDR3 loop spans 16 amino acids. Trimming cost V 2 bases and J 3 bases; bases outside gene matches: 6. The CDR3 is CASSDTAGGGTDTQYF. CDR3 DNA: TGTGCCAGCAGTGACACAGCGGGGGGCGGGACAGATACGCAGTATTTT.

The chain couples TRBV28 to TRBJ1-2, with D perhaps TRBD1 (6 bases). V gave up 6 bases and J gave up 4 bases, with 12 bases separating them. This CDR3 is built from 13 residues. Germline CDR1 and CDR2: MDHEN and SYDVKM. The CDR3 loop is CASSWGTTYGYTF. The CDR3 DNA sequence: TGTGCCAGCAGCTGGGGGACAACCTATGGCTACACCTTC.

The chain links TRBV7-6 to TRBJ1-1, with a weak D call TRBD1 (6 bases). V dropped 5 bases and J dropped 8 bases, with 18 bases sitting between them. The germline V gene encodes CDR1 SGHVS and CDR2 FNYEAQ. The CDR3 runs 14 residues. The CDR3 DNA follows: TGTGCCAGCAGCCCGGGTCTTCAGGGGAAAGAAGCTTTCTTT. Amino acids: CASSPGLQGKEAFF. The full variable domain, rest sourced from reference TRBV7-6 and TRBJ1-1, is GAGVSQSPRYKVTKRGQDVALRCDPISGHVSLYWYRQALGQGPEFLTYFNYEAQQDKSGLPNDRFSAERPEGSISTLTIQRTEQRDSAMYRCASSPGLQGKEAFFGQGTRLTVV.

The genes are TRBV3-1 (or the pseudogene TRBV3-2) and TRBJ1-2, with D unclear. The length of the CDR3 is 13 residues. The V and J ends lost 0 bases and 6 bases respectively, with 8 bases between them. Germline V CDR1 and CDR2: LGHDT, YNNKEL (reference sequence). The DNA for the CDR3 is TGTGCCAGCAGCCAAGATCGGGGAGATGGCTACACCTTC. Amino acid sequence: CASSQDRGDGYTF.

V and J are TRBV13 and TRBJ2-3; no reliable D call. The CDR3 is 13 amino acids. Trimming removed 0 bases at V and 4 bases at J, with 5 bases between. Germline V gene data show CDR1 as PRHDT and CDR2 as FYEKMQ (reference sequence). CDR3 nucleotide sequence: TGTGCCAGCAGCTTAGGCGAGTCAGATACGCAGTATTTT. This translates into CASSLGESDTQYF.

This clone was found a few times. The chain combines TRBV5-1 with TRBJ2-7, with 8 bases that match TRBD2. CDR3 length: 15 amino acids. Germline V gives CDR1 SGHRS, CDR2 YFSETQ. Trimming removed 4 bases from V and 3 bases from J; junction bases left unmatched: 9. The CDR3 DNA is TGCGCCAGCAGCGGCAGCGGGGGCCGGAACTACGAGCAGTACTTC. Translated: CASSGSGGRNYEQYF.

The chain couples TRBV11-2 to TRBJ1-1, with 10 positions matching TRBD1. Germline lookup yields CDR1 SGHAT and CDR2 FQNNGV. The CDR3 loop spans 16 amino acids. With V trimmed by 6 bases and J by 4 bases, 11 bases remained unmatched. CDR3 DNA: TGTGCCAGCAGTACCGGGGACAGGGGAGTTAGCACTGAAGCTTTCTTT. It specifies CASSTGDRGVSTEAFF.

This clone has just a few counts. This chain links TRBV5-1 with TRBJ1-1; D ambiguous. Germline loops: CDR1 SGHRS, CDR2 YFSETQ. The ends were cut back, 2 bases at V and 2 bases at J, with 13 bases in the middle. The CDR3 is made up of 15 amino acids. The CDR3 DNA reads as TGCGCCAGCAGCTTATATCAGACCCCCAACACTGAAGCTTTCTTT. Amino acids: CASSLYQTPNTEAFF.

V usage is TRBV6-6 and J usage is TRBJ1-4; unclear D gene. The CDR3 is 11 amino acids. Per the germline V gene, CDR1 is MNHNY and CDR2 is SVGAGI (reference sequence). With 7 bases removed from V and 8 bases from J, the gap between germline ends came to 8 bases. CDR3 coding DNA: TGTGCCAGCATCGGTTACGAAAAACTGTTTTTT. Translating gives CASIGYEKLFF.

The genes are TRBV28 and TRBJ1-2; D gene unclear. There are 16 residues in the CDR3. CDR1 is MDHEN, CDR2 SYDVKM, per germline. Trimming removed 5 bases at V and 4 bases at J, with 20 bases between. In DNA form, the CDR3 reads TGTGCCAGCAGTCCGACGGGAAGGAACCTCGTCTATGGCTACACCTTC. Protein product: CASSPTGRNLVYGYTF.

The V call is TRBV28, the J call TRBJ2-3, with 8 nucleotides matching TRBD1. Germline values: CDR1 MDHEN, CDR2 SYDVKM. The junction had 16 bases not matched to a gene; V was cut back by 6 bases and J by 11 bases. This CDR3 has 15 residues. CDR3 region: CASSRQGTSVREQYF. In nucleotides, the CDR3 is TGTGCCAGCAGCCGACAGGGGACGTCGGTCAGAGAGCAGTATTTT. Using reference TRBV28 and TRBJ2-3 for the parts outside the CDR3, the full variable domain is DVKVTQSSRYLVKRTGEKVFLECVQDMDHENMFWYRQDPGLGLRLIYFSYDVKMKEKGDIPEGYSVSREKKERFSLILESASTNQTSMYLCASSRQGTSVREQYFGPGTRLTVL.

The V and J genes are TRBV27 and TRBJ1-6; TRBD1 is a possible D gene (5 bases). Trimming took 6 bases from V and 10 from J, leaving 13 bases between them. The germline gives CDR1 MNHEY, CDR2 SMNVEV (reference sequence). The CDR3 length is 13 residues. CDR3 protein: CASSLLTASPLHF. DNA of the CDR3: TGTGCCAGCAGCCTATTGACAGCGTCACCCCTCCACTTT.

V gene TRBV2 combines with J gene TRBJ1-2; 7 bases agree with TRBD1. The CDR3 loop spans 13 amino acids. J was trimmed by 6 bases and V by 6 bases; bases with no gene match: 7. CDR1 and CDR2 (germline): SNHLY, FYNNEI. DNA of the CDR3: TGTGCCAGCAGGACCGACAGGGAGAATGGCTACACCTTC. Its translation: CASRTDRENGYTF.

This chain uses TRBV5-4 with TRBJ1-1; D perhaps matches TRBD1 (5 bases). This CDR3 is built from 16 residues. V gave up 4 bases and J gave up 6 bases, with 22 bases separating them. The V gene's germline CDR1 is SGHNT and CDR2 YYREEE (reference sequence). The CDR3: CASSRPDRGGSSEAFF. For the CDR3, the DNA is TGTGCCAGCAGCCGACCTGACCGGGGGGGGAGCTCTGAAGCTTTCTTT.